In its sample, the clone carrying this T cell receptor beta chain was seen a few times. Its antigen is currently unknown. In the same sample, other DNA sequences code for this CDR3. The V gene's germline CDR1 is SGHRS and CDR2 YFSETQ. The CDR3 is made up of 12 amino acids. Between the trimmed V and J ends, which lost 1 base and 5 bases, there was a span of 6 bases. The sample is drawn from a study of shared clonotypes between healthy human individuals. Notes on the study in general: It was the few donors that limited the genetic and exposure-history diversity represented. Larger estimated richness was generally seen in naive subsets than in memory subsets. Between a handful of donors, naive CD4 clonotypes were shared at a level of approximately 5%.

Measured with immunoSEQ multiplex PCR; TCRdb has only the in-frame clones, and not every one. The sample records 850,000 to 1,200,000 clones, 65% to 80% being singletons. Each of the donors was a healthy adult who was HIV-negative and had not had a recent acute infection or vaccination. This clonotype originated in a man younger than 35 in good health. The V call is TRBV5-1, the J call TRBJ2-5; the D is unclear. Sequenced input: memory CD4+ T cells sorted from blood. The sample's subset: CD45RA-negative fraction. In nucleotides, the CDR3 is TGCGCCAGCAGCTTGCCCACTGAGACCCAGTACTTC. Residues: CASSLPTETQYF. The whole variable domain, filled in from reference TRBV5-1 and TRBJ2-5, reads KAGVTQTPRYLIKTRGQQVTLSCSPISGHRSVSWYQQTPGQGLQFLFEYFSETQRNKGNFPGRFSGRQFSNSRSEMNVSTLELGDSALYLCASSLPTETQYFGPGTRLLVL.